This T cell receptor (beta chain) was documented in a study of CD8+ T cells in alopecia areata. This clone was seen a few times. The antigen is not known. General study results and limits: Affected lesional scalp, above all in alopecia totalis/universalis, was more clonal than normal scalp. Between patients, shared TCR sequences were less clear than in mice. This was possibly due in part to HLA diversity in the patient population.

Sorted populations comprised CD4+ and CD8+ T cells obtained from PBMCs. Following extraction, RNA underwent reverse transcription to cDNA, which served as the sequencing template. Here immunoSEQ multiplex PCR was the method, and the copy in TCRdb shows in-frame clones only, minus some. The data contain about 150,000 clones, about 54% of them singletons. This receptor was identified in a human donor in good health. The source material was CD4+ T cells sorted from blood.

The CDR3 coding sequence is TGCAGCGTTATAGTGGGCTATGGCTACACCTTC. Translating gives CSVIVGYGYTF. The chain carries TRBV29-1 and TRBJ1-2; D ambiguous. Trimming took 5 bases from V and 4 from J, leaving 8 bases between them. Germline loops: CDR1 SQVTM, CDR2 ANQGSEA. This CDR3 has 11 residues. The full variable domain, in which reference TRBV29-1 and TRBJ1-2 provide the parts outside the CDR3, is SAVISQKPSRDICQRGTSLTIQCQVDSQVTMMFWYRQQPGQSLTLIATANQGSEATYESGFVIDKFPISRPNLTFSTLTVSNMSPEDSSIYLCSVIVGYGYTFGSGTRLTVV.